Shown below are 23 T cell receptor beta chains from a single sample sequenced in a study of blood T cell repertoires in COVID-19. Repertoires were generated with immunoSEQ multiplex PCR, while TCRdb's copy carries only in-frame clones and drops some. The sample has tens of thousands of clones, approximately 88% seen once. Sequenced sample: peripheral blood. Receptor source: a human donor in a cohort sampled during active COVID-19.

This clone has a single count. The chain joins TRBV5-4 to TRBJ2-5; a possible D gene is TRBD2 (5 bases). V dropped 4 bases and J dropped 3 bases, with 16 bases sitting between them. The CDR3 totals 15 residues. Germline CDR1 is SGHNT and CDR2 is YYREEE (reference sequence). CDR3 protein: CASSLDSFHEETQYF. The CDR3 nucleotides read TGTGCCAGCAGCCTGGACTCTTTCCACGAAGAGACCCAGTACTTC.

V is TRBV2 and J is TRBJ2-1, with 11 nucleotides matching TRBD1. V lost 3 bases, J lost 6 bases, and 4 bases stayed unmatched. CDR3 size: 15 residues. Germline values: CDR1 SNHLY, CDR2 FYNNEI. Here the CDR3 reads CASSDGQGAFNEQFF. CDR3 DNA sequence: TGTGCCAGCAGTGACGGACAGGGGGCCTTCAATGAGCAGTTCTTC.

This clone was seen more than once but under ten times. V is TRBV7-9 and J is TRBJ1-5; 9 nucleotides align to TRBD1. There are 16 residues in the CDR3. From germline, CDR1 is SEHNR and CDR2 FQNEAQ (reference sequence). V gave up 2 bases and J gave up 3 bases; unmatched junction bases: 5. The CDR3 protein is CASSLTGQGINQPQHF. As DNA, the CDR3 is TGTGCCAGCAGCTTAACCGGACAGGGGATCAATCAGCCCCAGCATTTT.

This clone was picked up one time. The V gene is TRBV7-5, the J gene TRBJ1-5; TRBD1, the table's D call, lacks a check against the DNA. TRBV7-5 is a known pseudogene. The length of the CDR3 is 14 residues. The CDR3 bases are TGTGCCAGAAGCTTAGTTCTCAGGGATGGAGCCCAGCATTTT. Encoded protein: CARSLVLRDGAQHF.

The chain carries TRBV3-1 (or the pseudogene TRBV3-2) and TRBJ1-2; 11 positions agree with TRBD1. After removal of 4 bases from V and 4 bases from J, the junction contained 2 bases not matched to a gene. The germline V gene encodes CDR1 LGHDT and CDR2 YNNKEL (reference sequence). CDR3 size: 14 residues. The CDR3 DNA reads as TGTGCCAGCAGCCGGGACAGGGGGTCCTATGGCTACACCTTC. Translation: CASSRDRGSYGYTF.

This rearrangement joins TRBV9 to TRBJ1-1, with D possibly TRBD1 on 6 matching bases. Trimming took off 0 bases at V and 7 bases at J, with 10 bases between the two ends. Germline V gene lookup returns CDR1 SGDLS and CDR2 YYNGEE. This CDR3 contains 13 residues. CDR3 nucleotide sequence: TGTGCCAGCAGCGTAGACAGGGCGGTTGAAGCTTTCTTT. Amino acid sequence: CASSVDRAVEAFF.

This clone occurred a few times. J is TRBJ1-2 and V is TRBV28; D possibly corresponds to TRBD1 (6 bases). Trimming removed 6 bases from V and 0 bases from J, with 11 bases in between. The germline V gene encodes CDR1 MDHEN and CDR2 SYDVKM. This CDR3 comprises 14 residues. The CDR3 region has the DNA TGTGCCAGCAGCAGGACAGCTACTAACTATGGCTACACCTTC. As protein: CASSRTATNYGYTF.

The gene calls are TRBV10-3 and TRBJ2-5; TRBD1 agrees at 11 bases. This CDR3 is 14 amino acids long. Germline CDR1 ENHRY, CDR2 SYGVKD. V shed 6 bases and J 9 bases; nucleotides not matched to a gene: 9. The CDR3 nucleotides are TGTGCCATCAGAGGGACAGGGGGGGAAAGACCCCAGTACTTC. Residues: CAIRGTGGERPQYF.

This chain uses TRBV5-6 with TRBJ2-1; 9 bases are a match to TRBD2. The trim removed 1 base at V and 4 bases at J, leaving 3 bases unmatched. The CDR3 length is 15 residues. Per germline, CDR1 SGHDT and CDR2 YYEEEE. CDR3 residues: CASSLKLAGYNEQFF. The CDR3 nucleotides are TGTGCCAGCAGCTTGAAACTAGCGGGTTACAATGAGCAGTTCTTC.

CDR3 sequence reads: CASSPPRQGGTQYF. Here the CDR3 DNA reads TGTGCCAGCAGCCCTCCAAGACAGGGTGGGACCCAGTACTTC. The chain is built from TRBV9 and TRBJ2-5; 7 bases line up with TRBD1. This CDR3 has 14 amino acids. V shed 4 bases and J 7 bases; nucleotides not matched to a gene: 10. Germline values: CDR1 SGDLS, CDR2 YYNGEE.

This chain links TRBV2 with TRBJ1-1; tentative D call: TRBD1 (6 bases). The germline CDR1 and CDR2 sequences are SNHLY and FYNNEI. The CDR3 extends over 15 amino acids. The V and J ends lost 2 bases and 2 bases respectively, with 12 bases between them. DNA of the CDR3: TGTGCCAGCAGTGAAAGGACAGTGATCAACACTGAAGCTTTCTTT. This codes for CASSERTVINTEAFF.

The rearrangement uses TRBV10-3 and TRBJ2-6, with TRBD2 as a possible D gene (6 bases). Deletions cut 4 bases from V and 1 base from J, with 11 bases between. Looked up from germline, CDR1 is ENHRY and CDR2 is SYGVKD. CDR3 size: 16 residues. The CDR3 spells CAISASGASGANVLTF. As DNA, the CDR3 is TGTGCCATCAGTGCCTCGGGAGCTTCTGGGGCCAACGTCCTGACTTTC.

The chain links TRBV14 to TRBJ2-7; 10 bases line up with TRBD2. V lost 0 bases, J lost 4 bases, and 6 bases stayed unmatched. The CDR3 totals 16 residues. Germline V gene data show CDR1 as SGHDN and CDR2 as FVKESK. Here the CDR3 DNA reads TGTGCCAGCAGCCAAGACTGGACTAGCGGAGATTACGAGCAGTACTTC. It encodes CASSQDWTSGDYEQYF.

The V gene is TRBV5-6, the J gene TRBJ2-3, with 7 bases fitting TRBD2. V lost 1 base and J lost 1; bases outside the gene matches: 9. Germline loops: CDR1 SGHDT, CDR2 YYEEEE. CDR3 size: 17 residues. The CDR3 region is CASSLLLAGVGTDTQYF. CDR3 nucleotide sequence: TGTGCCAGCAGCTTGCTCTTGGCGGGGGTTGGCACAGATACGCAGTATTTT.

This chain uses TRBV11-2 with TRBJ2-1; 10 positions match TRBD2. CDR3 length: 15 residues. J was trimmed by 1 base and V by 5 bases; bases with no gene match: 2. Per germline, CDR1 SGHAT and CDR2 FQNNGV. The CDR3 here is CASSRSGGSYNEQFF. The CDR3 DNA reads as TGTGCCAGCAGCCGTAGCGGGGGGTCCTACAATGAGCAGTTCTTC.

J is TRBJ1-2 and V is TRBV6-2 or TRBV6-3, with D maybe TRBD1 (6 bases). V was cut by 2 bases and J by 0 bases, with 16 bases left in between. CDR1 is MNHEY and CDR2 is SVGEGT in the germline V gene. CDR3 size: 17 residues. The CDR3 DNA reads as TGTGCCAGCAGTTACGATTCAGGGGTCCTCTCTAACTATGGCTACACCTTC. Translating it yields CASSYDSGVLSNYGYTF.

This clone showed up just a few times. The chain employs TRBV6-6 and TRBJ1-2; D is undetermined. The CDR3 sequence is 15 residues long. CDR1 and CDR2 (germline): MNHNY, SVGAGI (reference sequence). V lost 2 bases to trimming and J lost 0 bases, with 10 bases between them. The CDR3 spells CASSYEGRANYGYTF. In nucleotides, the CDR3 is TGTGCCAGCAGTTACGAGGGCAGAGCTAACTATGGCTACACCTTC.

The chain carries TRBV5-4 and TRBJ2-4, with D maybe TRBD2 (6 bases). Germline values: CDR1 SGHNT, CDR2 YYREEE (reference sequence). V was shortened by 4 bases and J by 7 bases, with 18 bases between the two germline ends. The CDR3 totals 15 residues. The CDR3 region is CASSLGGSGVNIQYF. The CDR3 region has the DNA TGTGCCAGCAGCCTCGGCGGGTCGGGGGTGAACATTCAGTACTTC.

The V and J genes are TRBV11-2 and TRBJ2-3; 7 positions match TRBD2. Per the germline V gene, CDR1 is SGHAT and CDR2 is FQNNGV. Trimming cost V 5 bases and J 4 bases; bases outside gene matches: 15. The length of the CDR3 is 17 residues. CDR3 sequence (DNA): TGTGCCAGCAGCCCTCGCGGTGGCGGGGGACGCCCAGATACGCAGTATTTT. Protein: CASSPRGGGGRPDTQYF. The full variable domain, completed using reference TRBV11-2 and TRBJ2-3, is EAGVAQSPRYKIIEKRQSVAFWCNPISGHATLYWYQQILGQGPKLLIQFQNNGVVDDSQLPKDRFSAERLKGVDSTLKIQPAKLEDSAVYLCASSPRGGGGRPDTQYFGPGTRLTVL.

The rearrangement links TRBV3-1 (or the pseudogene TRBV3-2) to TRBJ1-2, with D tentatively TRBD1 (5 bases). V lost 3 bases and J lost 8, with 7 bases in between. The germline V gene encodes CDR1 LGHDT and CDR2 YNNKEL (reference sequence). The CDR3 contains 11 residues. The CDR3 DNA reads TGTGCCAGCAGCCACCAGGGCGGCTACACCTTC. This encodes CASSHQGGYTF.

The chain couples TRBV6-6 to TRBJ1-6; possibly TRBD1 for D (5 bases). This CDR3 region has 13 residues. Trimming stripped 2 bases from V and 14 bases from J, with 13 bases between. Germline CDR1 and CDR2: MNHNY and SVGAGI (reference sequence). The CDR3, as DNA: TGTGCCAGCAGTTACCAGGGACTAAGATCCCTCCACTTT. Its protein product is CASSYQGLRSLHF.

CDR3 sequence reads: CASSPGVRGREQYF. The CDR3 DNA is TGTGCCAGCTCCCCCGGGGTCAGGGGGCGGGAGCAGTACTTC. The V gene is TRBV18, the J gene TRBJ2-7; 8 nucleotides align to TRBD1. This CDR3 has 14 amino acids. Unmatched junction bases numbered 11, after V lost 6 bases and J lost 7 bases. CDR1 KGHSH and CDR2 LQKENI come from the germline V gene.

In its sample, this clone was seen once. CDR3 in DNA: TGTGCCAGCAGCACATCCTACGAGCAGTACTTC. Translated: CASSTSYEQYF. The rearrangement joins TRBV11-3 to TRBJ2-7; D is unclear. This CDR3 comprises 11 residues. The germline V gene has CDR1 SGHNT and CDR2 YENEEA. The V end lost 5 bases, the J end lost 1 base, and 3 bases lay between the germline ends.